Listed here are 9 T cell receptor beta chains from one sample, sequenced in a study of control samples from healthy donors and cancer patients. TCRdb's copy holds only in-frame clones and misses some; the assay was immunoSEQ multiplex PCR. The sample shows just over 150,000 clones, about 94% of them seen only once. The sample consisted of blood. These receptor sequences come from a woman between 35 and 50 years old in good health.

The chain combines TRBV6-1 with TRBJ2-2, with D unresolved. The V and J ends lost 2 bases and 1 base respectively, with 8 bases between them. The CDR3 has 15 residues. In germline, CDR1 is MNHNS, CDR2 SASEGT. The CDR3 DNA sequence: TGTGCCAGCAGTGAATTTGGACGGAACACCGGGGAGCTGTTTTTT. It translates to CASSEFGRNTGELFF.

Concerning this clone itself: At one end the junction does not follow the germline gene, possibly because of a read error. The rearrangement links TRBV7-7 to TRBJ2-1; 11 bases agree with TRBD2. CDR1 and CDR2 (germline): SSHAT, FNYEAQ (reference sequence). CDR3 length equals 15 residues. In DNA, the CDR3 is TGTGCTAGCAGCATAGCGGGAGGGCCACAGGATGAGCAGTTCTTC. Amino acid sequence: CASSIAGGPQDEQFF.

The CDR3 region has the DNA TGTGCCAGCAGTTTATCGGGACATAATGGCTACACCTTC. Its translation is CASSLSGHNGYTF. The rearrangement uses TRBV12-3 or TRBV12-4 and TRBJ1-2, with D possibly being TRBD1 (6 bases). Deletions cut 2 bases from V and 6 bases from J, with 10 bases between. The CDR3 contains 13 residues.

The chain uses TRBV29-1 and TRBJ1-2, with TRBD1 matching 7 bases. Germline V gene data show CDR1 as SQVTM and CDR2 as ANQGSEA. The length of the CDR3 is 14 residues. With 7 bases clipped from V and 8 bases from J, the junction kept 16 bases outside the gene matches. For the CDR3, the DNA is TGCAGCGGTGAGGAACGACAGGGTACGGGAGGCTACACCTTC. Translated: CSGEERQGTGGYTF.

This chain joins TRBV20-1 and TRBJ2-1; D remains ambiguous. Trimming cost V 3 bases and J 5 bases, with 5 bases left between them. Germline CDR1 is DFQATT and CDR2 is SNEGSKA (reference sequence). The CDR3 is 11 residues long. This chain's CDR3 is CSASRNNEQFF. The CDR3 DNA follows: TGCAGTGCTAGCCGGAACAATGAGCAGTTCTTC.

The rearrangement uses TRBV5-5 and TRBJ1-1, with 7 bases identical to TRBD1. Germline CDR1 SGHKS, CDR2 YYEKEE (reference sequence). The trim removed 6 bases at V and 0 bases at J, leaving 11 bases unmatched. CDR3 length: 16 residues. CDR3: CASTKDRDNMNTEAFF. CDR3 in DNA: TGTGCCAGCACCAAAGACAGGGACAACATGAACACTGAAGCTTTCTTT. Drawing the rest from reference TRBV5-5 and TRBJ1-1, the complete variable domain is DAGVTQSPTHLIKTRGQQVTLRCSPISGHKSVSWYQQVLGQGPQFIFQYYEKEERGRGNFPDRFSARQFPNYSSELNVNALLLGDSALYLCASTKDRDNMNTEAFFGQGTRLTVV.

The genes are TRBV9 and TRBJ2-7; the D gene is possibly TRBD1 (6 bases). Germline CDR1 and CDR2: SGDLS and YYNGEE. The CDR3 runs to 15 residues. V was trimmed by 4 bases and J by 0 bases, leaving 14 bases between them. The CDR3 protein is CASSIGQRSSYEQYF. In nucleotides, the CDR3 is TGTGCCAGCAGCATTGGACAGCGAAGCTCCTACGAGCAGTACTTC.

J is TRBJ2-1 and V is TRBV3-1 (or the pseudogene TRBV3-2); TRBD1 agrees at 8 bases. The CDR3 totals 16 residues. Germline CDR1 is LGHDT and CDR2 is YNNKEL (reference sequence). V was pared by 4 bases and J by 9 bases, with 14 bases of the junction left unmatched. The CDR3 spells CASSPPAGGMRVEQFF. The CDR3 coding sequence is TGTGCCAGCAGCCCTCCGGCAGGGGGCATGAGGGTTGAGCAGTTCTTC.

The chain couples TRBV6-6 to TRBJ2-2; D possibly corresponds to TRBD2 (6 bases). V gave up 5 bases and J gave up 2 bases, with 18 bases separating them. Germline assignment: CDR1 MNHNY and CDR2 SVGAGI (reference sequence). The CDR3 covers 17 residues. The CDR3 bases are TGTGCCAGCAGTCCCCTTGGGGGAGGATCCAACACCGGGGAGCTGTTTTTT. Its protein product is CASSPLGGGSNTGELFF.